A selection of T cell receptor beta chains follows, all from one sample in a study of blood T cell repertoires in COVID-19. TCRdb's table, derived via immunoSEQ multiplex PCR, lists solely in-frame clones and lacks some. The top ten hold roughly 6.3% of the sample, which has around 180,000 clones, 84% seen once. Specimen: peripheral blood. The receptors were gathered from a human donor in a cohort sampled during active COVID-19. CDR3s include the opening cysteine and the closing phenylalanine or tryptophan. A D gene is named only where the DNA matches it firmly. A clone size is listed for some rows: how often the clone was seen (once, few, many), or a class if it is expanded.

d_call clone_size j_call v_call cdr3_nt cdr3_aa
TRBD1 once TRBJ1-1 TRBV5-1 TGCGCCAGCAGGACAGGGCCCACTGAAGCTTTCTTT CASRTGPTEAFF
TRBD2 . TRBJ2-7 TRBV6-2/TRBV6-3 TGTGCCAGCAGTTATGGGGAGGGCCACGAGCAGTACTTC CASSYGEGHEQYF
TRBD1 . TRBJ2-3 TRBV7-3 TGTGCCAGCAGTCCGACAGGGGAGGAGGGTACGCAGTATTTT CASSPTGEEGTQYF
. . TRBJ2-7 TRBV5-1 TGCGCCAGCAGGTCGACGCGGGAGCAGTACTTC CASRSTREQYF
. . TRBJ2-3 TRBV15 TGTGCCACCAGCAGTTTCGGGACTTCGGATACGCAGTATTTT CATSSFGTSDTQYF
. . TRBJ2-4 TRBV21-1 TGTGCCAGCAGCAAAGGTTTTCCGGGACAGGGGCCTTTGGGAAGAAAAAACATTCAGTACTTC CASSKGFPGQGPLGRKNIQYF
TRBD1 . TRBJ1-5 TRBV10-3 TGTGCCATCAGTATTGGGACAGCATATAGCAATCAGCCCCAGCATTTT CAISIGTAYSNQPQHF
. . TRBJ1-2 TRBV4-1 TGCGCCAGCAGCCGGGGCAGTAACTATGGCTACACCTTC CASSRGSNYGYTF
. once TRBJ2-7 TRBV7-9 TGTGCCAGCAGCACGACAGGTCCCTCCTACGAGCAGTACTTC CASSTTGPSYEQYF
TRBD2 . TRBJ2-1 TRBV14 TGTGCCAGCAGCAATCTAGCGGGGGCGCACAATGAGCAGTTCTTC CASSNLAGAHNEQFF
. . TRBJ2-6 TRBV15 TGTGCCACCACCCCCTCAGGACACACCGTCTCTGGGGCCAACGTCCTGACTTTC CATTPSGHTVSGANVLTF
. . TRBJ2-5 TRBV4-1 TGCGCCAGCAGCCAAGATCCGGCAGGGGATAAACAAGAGACCCAGTACTTC CASSQDPAGDKQETQYF
TRBD2 . TRBJ2-4 TRBV4-2 TGTGCCAGCAGCCACGGACTAGCGGGGGGGCCTGCTAAAAACATTCAGTACTTC CASSHGLAGGPAKNIQYF
. . TRBJ1-3 TRBV27 TGTGCCAGCAGCTTTAGGGGGGGCGACTCTGGAAACACCATATATTTT CASSFRGGDSGNTIYF
TRBD1 . TRBJ2-7 TRBV7-3 TGTGCCAGCAGCTTAGAAGTTGTGACAGGGGGAAACTACGAGCAGTACTTC CASSLEVVTGGNYEQYF
TRBD1 . TRBJ2-1 TRBV24-1 TGTGCCACCAGTGGTCACCCGGGACAGGGGACGGGCAATGAGCAGTTCTTC CATSGHPGQGTGNEQFF